This T cell receptor (beta chain) was captured in a study of CD8 T cells in ankylosing spondylitis. This CDR3 has 14 amino acids. Per germline, CDR1 SGHRS and CDR2 YFSETQ. With 2 bases clipped from V and 6 bases from J, the junction kept 3 bases outside the gene matches. A single record per CDR3 protein comes from TCRdb applying MiXCR to the 5' RACE reads. The sample contains 85,000 to 90,000 distinct CDR3 sequences, about 27% of which appear only once. This clonotype was detected many times. Sequencing was done on a sample of blood, either unsorted or a sorted T cell fraction (not recorded which). V gene TRBV5-1 combines with J gene TRBJ2-2, with 8 bases fitting TRBD1. The receptor was derived from a male donor with ankylosing spondylitis or in good health (not recorded which). CDR3: CASSFQGAAGELFF. CDR3 nucleotide sequence: TGCGCCAGCAGCTTCCAGGGGGCGGCCGGGGAGCTGTTTTTT. Full variable domain (missing parts from reference TRBV5-1 and TRBJ2-2): KAGVTQTPRYLIKTRGQQVTLSCSPISGHRSVSWYQQTPGQGLQFLFEYFSETQRNKGNFPGRFSGRQFSNSRSEMNVSTLELGDSALYLCASSFQGAAGELFFGEGSRLTVL.